A selection of T cell receptor beta chains follows, all from one sample in a study of beta chain features in type 1 diabetes. The repertoire was sequenced with immunoSEQ multiplex PCR; TCRdb's copy has only in-frame clones and lacks some. This sample has about 360,000 clones, with around 13% found just once. Input material: naive CD4+ T cells from blood. These receptors originate from a man between 18 and 35 years old in good health. CDR3s include the opening cysteine and the closing phenylalanine or tryptophan. A D gene is named only where the DNA matches it firmly. The size field is filled for only some rows; it gives once, few, many or a size class.

D gene	V gene	clone size	J gene	CDR3 protein	CDR3 DNA
-	TRBV7-8	few	TRBJ1-3	CASSFGGAGGNTIYF	TGTGCCAGCAGCTTCGGGGGGGCAGGTGGAAACACCATATATTTT
-	TRBV5-1	-	TRBJ1-1	CASSLGLNTEAFF	TGCGCCAGCAGCTTGGGACTAAACACTGAAGCTTTCTTT
-	TRBV7-2	-	TRBJ2-5	CASSPGPGYTQYF	TGTGCCAGCAGCCCGGGCCCGGGGTACACCCAGTACTTC
-	TRBV29-1	-	TRBJ2-7	CSVGGRGYEQYF	TGCAGCGTTGGGGGCAGGGGCTACGAGCAGTACTTC
TRBD1	TRBV6-6	few	TRBJ2-7	CASAGTVHYEQYF	TGTGCCAGCGCCGGGACAGTTCACTACGAGCAGTACTTC
-	TRBV7-2	few	TRBJ2-1	CASSPDISYEQFF	TGTGCCAGCAGCCCAGACATTTCCTATGAGCAGTTCTTC
-	TRBV19	few	TRBJ2-3	CASTLGAGLGPDTQYF	TGTGCCAGTACCCTGGGTGCAGGGTTGGGTCCAGATACGCAGTATTTT
-	TRBV21-1	few	TRBJ2-7	CASSAFRGVSTYEQYF	TGTGCCAGCAGCGCCTTCAGGGGGGTTTCTACCTACGAGCAGTACTTC
TRBD2	TRBV7-2	few	TRBJ2-3	CASSPGLAGGLDTQYF	TGTGCCAGCAGCCCGGGACTAGCGGGGGGGTTAGATACGCAGTATTTT
TRBD1	TRBV29-1	-	TRBJ2-5	CSVDKTGEGETQYF	TGCAGCGTGGACAAGACAGGGGAAGGAGAGACCCAGTACTTC
-	TRBV11-2	-	TRBJ2-1	CASSLGHRNEQFF	TGTGCCAGCAGCTTGGGGCATCGCAATGAGCAGTTCTTC
-	TRBV28	few	TRBJ1-5	CASSHPAGNQPQHF	TGTGCCAGCAGCCACCCGGCGGGCAATCAGCCCCAGCATTTT
-	TRBV6-4	-	TRBJ2-2	CASSEQTWTGELFF	TGTGCCAGCAGTGAGCAGACATGGACCGGGGAGCTGTTTTTT
-	TRBV2	-	TRBJ1-5	CASSEWAWGGQPQHF	TGTGCCAGCAGTGAATGGGCATGGGGAGGGCAGCCCCAGCATTTT
TRBD2	TRBV7-3	-	TRBJ2-3	CASSTGTSVPDTQYF	TGTGCCAGCAGCACCGGGACTAGCGTTCCAGATACGCAGTATTTT
-	TRBV5-4	-	TRBJ1-2	CASSSPGLDGYTF	TGTGCCAGCAGCTCCCCGGGACTCGATGGCTACACCTTC
-	TRBV7-2	few	TRBJ2-5	CASSGRWQGKETQYF	TGTGCCAGCAGCGGCAGATGGCAGGGGAAAGAGACCCAGTACTTC
TRBD1	TRBV11-3	few	TRBJ2-3	CASSSRTGLTDTQYF	TGTGCCAGCAGCTCCCGGACAGGGCTCACAGATACGCAGTATTTT
TRBD2	TRBV7-9	-	TRBJ2-1	CASSATSGKAEQFF	TGTGCCAGCAGCGCGACTAGCGGGAAGGCTGAGCAGTTCTTC
TRBD1	TRBV29-1	-	TRBJ1-2	CSVESGTGAIYGYTF	TGCAGCGTTGAGTCCGGGACAGGGGCGATCTATGGCTACACCTTC
TRBD1	TRBV7-2	-	TRBJ1-1	CASSSRTGGTEAFF	TGTGCCAGCAGCTCACGGACAGGGGGAACTGAAGCTTTCTTT
TRBD2	TRBV30	many	TRBJ2-1	CAWSVPAGVRVF	TGTGCCTGGAGTGTACCGGCGGGAGTGAGGGTCTTC
-	TRBV7-9	-	TRBJ2-1	CASRAGPQGYNEQFF	TGTGCCAGCAGGGCCGGGCCACAGGGCTACAATGAGCAGTTCTTC
-	TRBV30	many	TRBJ1-1	CAWNPGQSEAFF	TGTGCCTGGAATCCAGGGCAGTCTGAAGCTTTCTTT
TRBD1	TRBV4-3	few	TRBJ2-3	CASSRRTGADTQYF	TGCGCCAGCAGCCGACGGACAGGGGCAGATACGCAGTATTTT
TRBD2	TRBV5-1	few	TRBJ2-3	CASSLRTSGTDTQYF	TGCGCCAGCAGCTTGAGGACTAGTGGGACAGATACGCAGTATTTT
TRBD2	TRBV6-1	few	TRBJ2-5	CASSEFGQGAGTSGEETQYF	TGTGCCAGCAGTGAATTCGGACAGGGGGCCGGGACTAGCGGGGAAGAGACCCAGTACTTC
TRBD2	TRBV6-5	-	TRBJ2-1	CASSSSGRMNEQFF	TGTGCCAGCAGTTCTAGCGGGAGGATGAATGAGCAGTTCTTC
-	TRBV7-2	-	TRBJ1-5	CASSSQGSGNQPQHF	TGTGCCAGCAGCTCACAGGGATCGGGCAATCAGCCCCAGCATTTT
-	TRBV5-1	-	TRBJ2-6	CASRNGQGFSGANVLTF	TGCGCCAGCCGAAATGGCCAGGGATTTTCTGGGGCCAACGTCCTGACTTTC
TRBD1	TRBV19	few	TRBJ1-5	CASSVGQGNQPQHF	TGTGCCAGTAGTGTGGGACAGGGGAATCAGCCCCAGCATTTT
-	TRBV4-2	-	TRBJ2-3	CASSPKRRGRVDTQYF	TGTGCCAGCAGCCCTAAGCGAAGGGGCAGAGTAGATACGCAGTATTTT
TRBD2	TRBV7-2	-	TRBJ2-7	CASSLRPTSGYEQYF	TGTGCCAGCAGCTTACGTCCGACTAGCGGGTACGAGCAGTACTTC
TRBD1	TRBV10-3	few	TRBJ1-6	CAISERGPENSPLHF	TGTGCCATCAGTGAGAGGGGGCCGGAGAATTCACCCCTCCACTTT
-	TRBV19	-	TRBJ2-7	CASSQVQPGYEQYF	TGTGCCAGTAGTCAAGTCCAGCCGGGCTACGAGCAGTACTTC
TRBD1	TRBV25-1	-	TRBJ1-2	CASFGQAEGYTF	TGTGCCAGCTTTGGACAGGCAGAGGGCTACACCTTC
-	TRBV18	-	TRBJ2-7	CASSPRGVEPVGQYF	TGTGCCAGCTCACCACGCGGTGTAGAACCAGTAGGGCAGTACTTC
-	TRBV19	-	TRBJ1-2	CASSKSWTALYGYTF	TGTGCCAGTAGTAAATCCTGGACAGCCCTATATGGCTACACCTTC
-	TRBV28	few	TRBJ1-5	CASSPRYSNQPQHF	TGTGCCAGCAGTCCCAGGTATAGCAATCAGCCCCAGCATTTT
TRBD1	TRBV9	-	TRBJ2-2	CASREDRGSGELFF	TGTGCCAGCCGAGAGGACAGGGGATCCGGGGAGCTGTTTTTT
-	TRBV5-4	few	TRBJ1-1	CASSLVVSGEAFF	TGTGCCAGCAGCTTGGTGGTTAGCGGTGAAGCTTTCTTT
TRBD2	TRBV5-1	few	TRBJ2-7	CASSPFERGTYEQYF	TGCGCCAGCAGCCCTTTCGAGCGGGGGACCTACGAGCAGTACTTC
-	TRBV4-1	-	TRBJ2-3	CASSPPRVSDTQYF	TGCGCCAGCAGCCCCCCCCGGGTTTCAGATACGCAGTATTTT
-	TRBV6-4	-	TRBJ2-7	CASSDGTGVVYEQYF	TGTGCCAGCAGTGACGGTACGGGAGTTGTGTACGAGCAGTACTTC
TRBD1	TRBV2	-	TRBJ2-7	CASSILTGGEQYF	TGTGCCAGCAGTATCTTGACAGGGGGCGAGCAGTACTTC
TRBD1	TRBV28	-	TRBJ1-1	CASSPGTGGNTEAFF	TGTGCCAGCAGTCCCGGGACAGGGGGTAACACTGAAGCTTTCTTT
-	TRBV19	-	TRBJ2-3	CASRRGPGAGDTQYF	TGTGCCAGTAGACGAGGCCCCGGCGCCGGAGACACGCAGTATTTT
-	TRBV28	few	TRBJ2-3	CASSTGTGGTDTQYF	TGTGCCAGCAGTACAGGGACGGGCGGCACAGATACGCAGTATTTT
TRBD1	TRBV5-4	few	TRBJ2-7	CASSPAGGYEQYF	TGTGCCAGCAGCCCCGCAGGGGGCTACGAGCAGTACTTC
-	TRBV30	few	TRBJ2-7	CAWSVVYYEQYF	TGTGCCTGGAGTGTGGTATACTACGAGCAGTACTTC
TRBD1	TRBV2	-	TRBJ1-5	CASSTGDKPQHF	TGTGCCAGTTCAACAGGGGATAAGCCCCAGCATTTT
TRBD1	TRBV15	few	TRBJ2-7	CATSRVIGGQGSAGVYEQYF	TGTGCCACCAGCAGAGTCATCGGGGGACAGGGGTCAGCGGGTGTCTACGAGCAGTACTTC
-	TRBV28	few	TRBJ2-7	CASITGTLREQYF	TGTGCCAGCATTACCGGGACTCTCCGGGAGCAGTACTTC
TRBD2	TRBV19	-	TRBJ2-7	CASSGIAGSSYEQYF	TGTGCCAGTAGTGGAATAGCGGGGAGCTCCTACGAGCAGTACTTC
TRBD1	TRBV6-5	-	TRBJ2-5	CASSRSGTGQETQYF	TGTGCCAGCAGCCGATCCGGGACAGGACAAGAGACCCAGTACTTC